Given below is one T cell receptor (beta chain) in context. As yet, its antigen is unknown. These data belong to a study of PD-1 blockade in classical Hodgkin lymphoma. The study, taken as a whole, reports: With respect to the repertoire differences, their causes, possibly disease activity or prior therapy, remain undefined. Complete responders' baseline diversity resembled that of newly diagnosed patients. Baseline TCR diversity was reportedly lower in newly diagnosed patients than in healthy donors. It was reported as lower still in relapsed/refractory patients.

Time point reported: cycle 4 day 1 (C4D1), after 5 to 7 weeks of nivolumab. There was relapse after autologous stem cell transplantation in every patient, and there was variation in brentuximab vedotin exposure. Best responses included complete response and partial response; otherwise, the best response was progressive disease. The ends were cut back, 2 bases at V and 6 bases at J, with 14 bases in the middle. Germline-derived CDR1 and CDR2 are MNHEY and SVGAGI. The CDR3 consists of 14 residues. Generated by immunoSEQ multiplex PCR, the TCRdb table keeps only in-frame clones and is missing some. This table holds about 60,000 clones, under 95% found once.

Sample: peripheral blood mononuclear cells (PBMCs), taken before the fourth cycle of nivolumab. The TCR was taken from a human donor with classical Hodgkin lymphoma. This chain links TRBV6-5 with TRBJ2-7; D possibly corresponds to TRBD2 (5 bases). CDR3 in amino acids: CASSYARGSGEQYF. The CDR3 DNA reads TGTGCCAGCAGTTACGCCCGGGGATCTGGCGAGCAGTACTTC.